A selection of T cell receptor beta chains follows, all from one sample in a study of siplizumab effects on memory and regulatory T cells. Assay: immunoSEQ multiplex PCR; the TCRdb copy retains only in-frame clones and omits some. The table shows 100,000 or so clones, with just over 90% occurring only once. Sequencing used Tregs sorted from blood. These TCRs come from a human donor in good health. Both conserved end residues are part of each CDR3. The order of the fields is J gene, clone size, V gene, CDR3 protein. Clone size is stated in some rows and not others, as once, few, many or a class when expanded.

j_gene: TRBJ2-1; abundance: once; v_gene: TRBV9; CDR3aa: CASSVAGSYNEQFF
j_gene: TRBJ2-2; abundance: -; v_gene: TRBV11-3; CDR3aa: CASSLQGRTGELFF
j_gene: TRBJ2-5; abundance: -; v_gene: TRBV7-8; CDR3aa: CASSLDEAVQETQYF
j_gene: TRBJ1-2; abundance: -; v_gene: TRBV5-1; CDR3aa: CASSIGDRVPNYGYTF
j_gene: TRBJ2-3; abundance: -; v_gene: TRBV9; CDR3aa: CASSFSSGTNTDTQYF
j_gene: TRBJ2-7; abundance: -; v_gene: TRBV5-4; CDR3aa: CASSLIAGSPYEQYF
j_gene: TRBJ1-2; abundance: -; v_gene: TRBV5-1; CDR3aa: CASSLTTANYGYTF
j_gene: TRBJ2-7; abundance: -; v_gene: TRBV2; CDR3aa: CASSGASGRYSYEQYF
j_gene: TRBJ1-1; abundance: medium-sized; v_gene: TRBV30; CDR3aa: CAWSPGSRMNTEAFF
j_gene: TRBJ2-3; abundance: -; v_gene: TRBV6-6; CDR3aa: CASSYGDTQYF
j_gene: TRBJ2-1; abundance: -; v_gene: TRBV30; CDR3aa: CASIEVGYEQFF
j_gene: TRBJ2-1; abundance: -; v_gene: TRBV2; CDR3aa: CASSDPPRGASYNEQFF
j_gene: TRBJ2-1; abundance: -; v_gene: TRBV5-1; CDR3aa: CASSFGTSVWDEQFF
j_gene: TRBJ2-2; abundance: -; v_gene: TRBV19; CDR3aa: CASRYGTQRGAGELFF
j_gene: TRBJ2-1; abundance: once; v_gene: TRBV7-8; CDR3aa: CASSSSLLAGGIYNEQFF
j_gene: TRBJ2-7; abundance: -; v_gene: TRBV11-2; CDR3aa: CASSPLRAGGGYEQYF
j_gene: TRBJ2-4; abundance: -; v_gene: TRBV7-2; CDR3aa: CASSLARGGLNIQYF
j_gene: TRBJ2-1; abundance: -; v_gene: TRBV5-1; CDR3aa: CASSLDGEQFF
j_gene: TRBJ2-2; abundance: -; v_gene: TRBV27; CDR3aa: CASSLDRGYTGELFF
j_gene: TRBJ2-1; abundance: -; v_gene: TRBV29-1; CDR3aa: CSVWDTSSYNEQFF
j_gene: TRBJ2-3; abundance: -; v_gene: TRBV19; CDR3aa: CASSIGYANTDTQYF
j_gene: TRBJ2-3; abundance: once; v_gene: TRBV7-9; CDR3aa: CASSLVVFSSTDTQYF
j_gene: TRBJ1-5; abundance: -; v_gene: TRBV30; CDR3aa: CAWSPGSSNQPQHF
j_gene: TRBJ1-6; abundance: -; v_gene: TRBV7-9; CDR3aa: CASSLVSGANSPLHF
j_gene: TRBJ2-1; abundance: -; v_gene: TRBV19; CDR3aa: CASTTGTDSNEQFF
j_gene: TRBJ2-7; abundance: -; v_gene: TRBV5-1; CDR3aa: CASSPAAGRSYEQYF
j_gene: TRBJ2-7; abundance: once; v_gene: TRBV28; CDR3aa: CASSSTMVVGQYF
j_gene: TRBJ2-3; abundance: -; v_gene: TRBV11-3; CDR3aa: CASSLSGSTDTQYF
j_gene: TRBJ2-7; abundance: once; v_gene: TRBV6-6; CDR3aa: CASSYAGRFYEQYF
j_gene: TRBJ2-7; abundance: -; v_gene: TRBV27; CDR3aa: CASSFGLAGVEQYF
j_gene: TRBJ2-3; abundance: -; v_gene: TRBV9; CDR3aa: CASSVVASGRADTQYF
j_gene: TRBJ2-2; abundance: -; v_gene: TRBV6-5; CDR3aa: CATLVVNTGELFF
j_gene: TRBJ2-7; abundance: -; v_gene: TRBV28; CDR3aa: CASSLTGSSYEQYF
j_gene: TRBJ2-7; abundance: -; v_gene: TRBV11-2; CDR3aa: CASSPRLNGLGEQYF
j_gene: TRBJ1-2; abundance: few; v_gene: TRBV28; CDR3aa: CASSPTDRDYGYTF
j_gene: TRBJ1-3; abundance: -; v_gene: TRBV7-2; CDR3aa: CASSLVNTIYF
j_gene: TRBJ2-5; abundance: -; v_gene: TRBV6-5; CDR3aa: CASGPGRETQYF
j_gene: TRBJ1-6; abundance: few; v_gene: TRBV18; CDR3aa: CASSREVGSPLHF
j_gene: TRBJ1-2; abundance: -; v_gene: TRBV5-6; CDR3aa: CASRSRITNRNYGYTF
j_gene: TRBJ2-1; abundance: -; v_gene: TRBV18; CDR3aa: CASSPILAGNEQFF
j_gene: TRBJ2-7; abundance: -; v_gene: TRBV7-3; CDR3aa: CASIRTRLLGQYF
j_gene: TRBJ2-5; abundance: -; v_gene: TRBV4-2; CDR3aa: CASSQVGQETQYF
j_gene: TRBJ2-7; abundance: few; v_gene: TRBV7-9; CDR3aa: CASSPFYEQYF
j_gene: TRBJ2-7; abundance: -; v_gene: TRBV5-1; CDR3aa: CASSRGSGNSYEQYF
j_gene: TRBJ1-1; abundance: -; v_gene: TRBV29-1; CDR3aa: CSVEPGQGYTEAFF
j_gene: TRBJ1-5; abundance: -; v_gene: TRBV7-8; CDR3aa: CASSLAVGVYSNQPQHF
j_gene: TRBJ1-1; abundance: few; v_gene: TRBV5-6; CDR3aa: CASRGYAIVGAEAFF
j_gene: TRBJ1-2; abundance: -; v_gene: TRBV4-1; CDR3aa: CASSHSGGRGSYGYTF